The clone carrying this T cell receptor (beta chain) occurred a few times. This sample was included in a study of T-cell reconstitution after alpha-beta-depleted transplantation in children. Preparing the TCRbeta library involved the use of unique molecular identifiers. TCRdb recomputed calls from the PCR reads with MiXCR, one row per CDR3 protein. The sample includes 450,000 to 500,000 distinct CDR3 sequences, around 12% of them seen just once. The receptor's source is a human donor who donated a stem cell graft to a child with combined immunodeficiency. Material: PBMCs from the stem cell graft donor, obtained from the stem cell graft.

Here the CDR3 reads CASRRRLRGPETQYF. The DNA for the CDR3 is TGTGCCAGCAGGAGAAGATTGAGGGGGCCGGAGACCCAGTACTTC. The chain links TRBV6-2 or TRBV6-3 to TRBJ2-5, with 7 bases that match TRBD1. The CDR3 has 15 residues. Germline CDR1 is MNHEY and CDR2 is SVGEGT. The J segment lost 5 bases and the V segment lost 6 bases, leaving 12 bases of the junction unmatched.